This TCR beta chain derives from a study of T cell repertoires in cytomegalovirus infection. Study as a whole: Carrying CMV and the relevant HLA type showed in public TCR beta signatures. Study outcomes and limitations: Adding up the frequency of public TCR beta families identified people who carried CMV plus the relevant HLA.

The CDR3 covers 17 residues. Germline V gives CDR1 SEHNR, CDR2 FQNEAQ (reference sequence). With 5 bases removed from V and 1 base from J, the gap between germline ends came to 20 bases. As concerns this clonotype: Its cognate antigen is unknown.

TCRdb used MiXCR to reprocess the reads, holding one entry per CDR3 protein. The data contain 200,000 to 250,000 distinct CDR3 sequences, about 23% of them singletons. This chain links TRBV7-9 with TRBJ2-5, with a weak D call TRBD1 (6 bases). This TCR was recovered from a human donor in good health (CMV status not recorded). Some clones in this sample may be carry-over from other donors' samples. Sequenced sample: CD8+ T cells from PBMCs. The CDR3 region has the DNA TGTGCCAGCAGCCCCCCAGGGGCCCGGAGGAGCCAAGAGACCCAGTACTTC. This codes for CASSPPGARRSQETQYF. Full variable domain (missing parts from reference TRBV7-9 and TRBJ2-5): DTGVSQNPRHKITKRGQNVTFRCDPISEHNRLYWYRQTLGQGPEFLTYFQNEAQLEKSRLLSDRFSAERPKGSFSTLEIQRTEQGDSAMYLCASSPPGARRSQETQYFGPGTRLLVL.